The T cell receptor (beta chain) described here comes from a study of cytomegalovirus exposure and HLA in healthy donors. The study, taken as a whole, reports: According to reports, the classifier identified cytomegalovirus status with high specificity and sensitivity. In the 120 validation repertoires, just under 95% of cluster scores exceeded 0, per a later analysis. A list of 150 or so TCR beta chains associated with cytomegalovirus was given.

The method was immunoSEQ multiplex PCR; TCRdb's version includes in-frame clones alone and lacks a portion of them. The sample yields around 150,000 clones, nearly 90% seen once. These donors were members of the 120-subject validation cohort, a group separate from the approximately 700-subject first cohort. Worth noting for this clone: No antigen is known for it.

Deletions cut 5 bases from V and 2 bases from J, with 9 bases between. The CDR3 contains 13 residues. CDR1 and CDR2 (germline): LNHDA, SQIVND (reference sequence). The clonotype was recovered from a woman aged 18-30 years in good health and CMV-seropositive. Source material: PBMCs. This rearrangement joins TRBV19 to TRBJ1-1; D gene ambiguous. CDR3 in DNA: TGTGCCAGTAGTCTCTCGGTTAACACTGAAGCTTTCTTT. Translated: CASSLSVNTEAFF. Filled out from reference TRBV19 and TRBJ1-1, the complete variable domain reads DGGITQSPKYLFRKEGQNVTLSCEQNLNHDAMYWYRQDPGQGLRLIYYSQIVNDFQKGDIAEGYSVSREKKESFPLTVTSAQKNPTAFYLCASSLSVNTEAFFGQGTRLTVV.